The 27 T cell receptor beta chains below were found in one sample sequenced in a study of blood T cell repertoires in COVID-19. The table came from immunoSEQ multiplex PCR; TCRdb's copy has only in-frame clones and leaves some out. The profile shows roughly 570,000 clones, around 90% of them singletons. Specimen: peripheral blood. Receptors originate from a woman between 50 and 59 years old with COVID-19, enrolled during active disease.

The chain is built from TRBV2 and TRBJ2-6; 10 bases agree with TRBD1. This CDR3 comprises 16 residues. V was clipped by 7 bases and J by 0 bases; unmatched bases: 3. In germline, CDR1 is SNHLY, CDR2 FYNNEI. The CDR3 DNA follows: TGTGCCAGCATCAGGACAGGGGGCTCTGGGGCCAACGTCCTGACTTTC. It translates to CASIRTGGSGANVLTF.

The chain recombines TRBV6-4 with TRBJ2-3; 10 bases are shared with TRBD2. Unmatched junction bases numbered 3, after V lost 2 bases and J lost 4 bases. CDR3 size: 15 residues. Per the germline V gene, CDR1 is MRHNA and CDR2 is SNTAGT. CDR3 amino acids: CASSDTSGASDTQYF. CDR3 sequence (DNA): TGTGCCAGCAGTGACACTAGCGGGGCGTCAGATACGCAGTATTTT.

The chain combines TRBV19 with TRBJ1-1, with 11 bases aligning to TRBD1. Looked up from germline, CDR1 is LNHDA and CDR2 is SQIVND (reference sequence). The CDR3 has 16 amino acids. V shed 7 bases and J 0 bases; nucleotides not matched to a gene: 7. The CDR3 nucleotides are TGTGCCAGTAAAGGACAGGGGGCTCCTGTGAACACTGAAGCTTTCTTT. This translates into CASKGQGAPVNTEAFF.

The chain recombines TRBV5-1 with TRBJ2-7; the D is unclear. Trimming pared 2 bases from V and 1 base from J, leaving 10 bases between. The CDR3 is 14 amino acids. Germline values: CDR1 SGHRS, CDR2 YFSETQ. The CDR3 reads CASSFSTDSYEQYF. CDR3 DNA sequence: TGCGCCAGCAGCTTTAGTACCGATTCCTACGAGCAGTACTTC.

V gene TRBV30 combines with J gene TRBJ1-2; possibly TRBD1 for D (6 bases). Deletions cut 3 bases from V and 4 bases from J, with 9 bases between. This CDR3 has 12 amino acids. Germline V lookup: CDR1 GTSNPN, CDR2 SVGIG (reference sequence). CDR3 loop: CAWRQGRYGYTF. The CDR3 region has the DNA TGTGCCTGGAGACAGGGACGCTATGGCTACACCTTC. The full variable domain, its missing parts supplied by reference TRBV30 and TRBJ1-2, is SQTIHQWPATLVQPVGSPLSLECTVEGTSNPNLYWYRQAAGRGLQLLFYSVGIGQISSEVPQNLSASRPQDRQFILSSKKLLLSDSGFYLCAWRQGRYGYTFGSGTRLTVV.

This chain joins TRBV10-2 and TRBJ1-1; weak D call: TRBD1 (5 bases). Germline V gives CDR1 WSHSY, CDR2 SAAADI. The CDR3 loop spans 13 amino acids. V lost 10 bases and J 1 base, leaving 13 bases between the germline ends. The CDR3 coding sequence is TGCGCCATCTCGACAGAAGCGAACACTGAAGCTTTCTTT. The encoded protein is CAISTEANTEAFF.

The table lists this clone with a count of one. The chain combines TRBV6-5 with TRBJ1-6; the match to TRBD1 covers 10 bases. The ends lost 1 base at V and 9 bases at J; junction bases unmatched: 3. There are 15 residues in the CDR3. Germline V gene sequence: CDR1 MNHEY, CDR2 SVGAGI. The DNA for the CDR3 is TGTGCCAGCAGTTACTTTGGACAGGGGGGTTCACCCCTCCACTTT. Protein product: CASSYFGQGGSPLHF.

V usage is TRBV27 and J usage is TRBJ2-3; 10 bases line up with TRBD2. The V segment lost 2 bases and the J segment 2 bases; nucleotides outside the gene matches: 4. There are 16 residues in the CDR3. The germline CDR1 and CDR2 sequences are MNHEY and SMNVEV (reference sequence). CDR3 sequence reads: CASSLISGGFTDTQYF. The CDR3 DNA reads TGTGCCAGCAGTTTAATTAGCGGGGGGTTCACAGATACGCAGTATTTT.

In this sample, this clone turned up a few times. This chain links TRBV4-2 with TRBJ1-5, with a tentative D call TRBD1 (6 bases). CDR3 length: 14 amino acids. With 4 bases removed from V and 5 bases from J, the gap between germline ends came to 12 bases. Per germline, CDR1 LGHNA and CDR2 YNFKEQ. The DNA for the CDR3 is TGTGCCAGCAGCCGCGACAGGTCTTATCAGCCCCAGCATTTT. It yields the protein CASSRDRSYQPQHF.

Notes on this clone: The sample carries other DNA sequences with the same CDR3. The chain combines TRBV7-9 with TRBJ1-4; D ambiguous. This CDR3 is 14 amino acids long. CDR1 is SEHNR and CDR2 is FQNEAQ in the germline V gene (reference sequence). Trimming cost V 1 base and J 0 bases, with 3 bases left between them. CDR3 DNA sequence: TGTGCCAGCAGCTTAGACACAACTAATGAAAAACTGTTTTTT. Its protein is CASSLDTTNEKLFF. The full variable domain, in which reference TRBV7-9 and TRBJ1-4 provide the parts outside the CDR3, is DTGVSQNPRHKITKRGQNVTFRCDPISEHNRLYWYRQTLGQGPEFLTYFQNEAQLEKSRLLSDRFSAERPKGSFSTLEIQRTEQGDSAMYLCASSLDTTNEKLFFGSGTQLSVL.

This rearrangement joins TRBV4-2 to TRBJ2-2, with 10 bases matching TRBD2. This CDR3 is built from 18 residues. V shed 3 bases and J 1 base; nucleotides not matched to a gene: 8. Per the germline V gene, CDR1 is LGHNA and CDR2 is YNFKEQ. The CDR3, as DNA: TGTGCCAGCAGCCAGTCCGCGGCTAGCGGGGGGAACACCGGGGAGCTGTTTTTT. Translating gives CASSQSAASGGNTGELFF.

As for this clone: An end of the junction differs from the germline gene, which may be a read error. The chain couples TRBV5-4 to TRBJ2-5; D gene ambiguous. The CDR3 has 13 residues. Germline CDR1 SGHNT, CDR2 YYREEE (reference sequence). Here the CDR3 DNA reads TGTGCCAGCAGCTCCCTAGACCAGGAGACCCAGTACTTC. Encoded protein: CASSSLDQETQYF.

This clone was picked up one time. Other DNA sequences from this sample encode an identical CDR3 as well. The gene calls are TRBV24-1 and TRBJ2-3; 7 bases fit TRBD1. Germline trimming cut 2 bases from V and 2 bases from J; bases unmatched to any gene: 3. CDR3 length: 15 amino acids. Germline CDR1 and CDR2: KGHDR and SFDVKD. CDR3 in amino acids: CATSDSGQITDTQYF. In DNA, the CDR3 is TGTGCCACCAGTGATTCGGGACAGATCACAGATACGCAGTATTTT.

V is TRBV11-3 and J is TRBJ1-1, with D possibly being TRBD1 (5 bases). This CDR3 comprises 13 residues. V lost 0 bases, J lost 8 bases, and 10 bases lay in between. The germline CDR1 and CDR2 sequences are SGHNT and YENEEA. The CDR3, as DNA: TGTGCCAGCAGCTTAGAGGGGGGAACGGAAGCTTTCTTT. This gives the protein CASSLEGGTEAFF.

This clone appeared a few times. The J gene is TRBJ1-2, the V gene TRBV7-3, with 8 bases identical to TRBD1. J gave up 8 bases and V 5 bases, and 10 bases lay outside the gene matches. Germline assignment: CDR1 SGHTA and CDR2 FQGTGA. The CDR3 totals 14 residues. Here the CDR3 reads CASSEHRGLGGYTF. CDR3 bases: TGTGCCAGCAGCGAACACAGGGGGTTAGGAGGCTACACCTTC.

The rearrangement joins TRBV27 to TRBJ2-7; TRBD1 matches at 8 bases. The V gene end was trimmed by 6 bases and the J gene end by 2 bases; junction bases not matched to a gene: 3. Per germline, CDR1 MNHEY and CDR2 SMNVEV (reference sequence). The CDR3 sequence is 13 residues long. The DNA of the CDR3 is TGTGCCAGCAGGGAACAGGGGGCCTACGAGCAGTACTTC. This encodes CASREQGAYEQYF.

The chain is built from TRBV4-1 and TRBJ1-5; D is perhaps TRBD1 (6 bases). V lost 1 base and J 3 bases, leaving 13 bases between the germline ends. The CDR3 is 16 amino acids. Germline V gene sequence: CDR1 MGHRA, CDR2 YSYEKL. This chain's CDR3 is CASSQVDGGDNQPQHF. CDR3 sequence (DNA): TGCGCCAGCAGCCAAGTTGATGGGGGCGACAATCAGCCCCAGCATTTT.

The J gene is TRBJ1-1, the V gene TRBV11-2, with D possibly being TRBD1 (5 bases). The CDR3 loop spans 16 amino acids. Trimming took 0 bases from V and 0 from J, leaving 11 bases between them. Germline V gene sequence: CDR1 SGHAT, CDR2 FQNNGV. CDR3 sequence reads: CASSLDREDMNTEAFF. In DNA, the CDR3 is TGTGCCAGCAGCTTAGATAGGGAGGACATGAACACTGAAGCTTTCTTT.

V gene TRBV4-1 combines with J gene TRBJ1-2; 9 bases are a match to TRBD1. This CDR3 is 15 amino acids long. Germline CDR1 is MGHRA and CDR2 is YSYEKL. Germline trimming cut 3 bases from V and 4 bases from J; bases unmatched to any gene: 6. CDR3 amino acids: CASSQPGQGSYGYTF. CDR3 nucleotides: TGCGCCAGCAGCCAGCCGGGACAGGGTTCCTATGGCTACACCTTC.

In the case of this clone: Other nucleotide sequences from this sample produce the same CDR3. The chain carries TRBV7-3 and TRBJ2-7, with 9 bases identical to TRBD2. Per germline, CDR1 SGHTA and CDR2 FQGTGA. The CDR3 sequence is 13 residues long. Trimming at V came to 2 bases and at J to 6 bases, leaving 2 bases not matched to a gene. CDR3 nucleotide sequence: TGTGCCAGCAGCTTAGCGGGGGGGCCCGAGCAGTACTTC. It is translated as CASSLAGGPEQYF.

The V gene is TRBV21-1, the J gene TRBJ1-3; the table's D call TRBD1 went unverified against the DNA. TRBV21-1 is deemed a pseudogene. The CDR3 totals 15 residues. CDR3: CASTTRGNSGNTIYF. In nucleotides, the CDR3 is TGTGCCAGCACTACCAGGGGGAACTCTGGAAACACCATATATTTT.

The rearrangement links TRBV9 to TRBJ1-2, with TRBD1 matching over 12 bases. The CDR3 sequence is 15 residues long. V lost 2 bases and J lost 8; bases outside the gene matches: 7. Germline assignment: CDR1 SGDLS and CDR2 YYNGEE. CDR3 sequence (DNA): TGTGCCAGCAGCGTCGGGACAGGGGGCGCGAACGGCTACACCTTC. Residues: CASSVGTGGANGYTF. The variable domain in full, with the rest retrieved from reference TRBV9 and TRBJ1-2, is DSGVTQTPKHLITATGQRVTLRCSPRSGDLSVYWYQQSLDQGLQFLIQYYNGEERAKGNILERFSAQQFPDLHSELNLSSLELGDSALYFCASSVGTGGANGYTFGSGTRLTVV.

The CDR3 region has the DNA TGTGCCAGCAGCTTCCATCCCCCGGTTAGCGGGGGGGAGTACAATGAGCAGTTCTTC. Translation gives CASSFHPPVSGGEYNEQFF. This chain joins TRBV11-2 and TRBJ2-1; 11 nucleotides match TRBD2. The CDR3 extends over 19 amino acids. Germline values: CDR1 SGHAT, CDR2 FQNNGV. J was trimmed by 4 bases and V by 3 bases; bases with no gene match: 14.

The chain has TRBV4-1 and TRBJ1-6; D possibly corresponds to TRBD1 (5 bases). The CDR3 is 16 residues long. V was clipped by 1 base and J by 11 bases, with 18 bases between them. The germline V gene has CDR1 MGHRA and CDR2 YSYEKL. The CDR3 spells CASSQVGGTIRAPLHF. The DNA of the CDR3 is TGCGCCAGCAGCCAAGTTGGGGGGACTATAAGGGCACCCCTCCACTTT.

CDR3 nucleotides: TGTGCCAGCAGCTTGATGCCCGGGGGAAGTATCAACAATGAGCAGTTCTTC. Translation gives CASSLMPGGSINNEQFF. The gene calls are TRBV5-4 and TRBJ2-1; weak D call: TRBD2 (6 bases). Trimming left V 1 base short and J 5 bases short, with 19 bases between. This CDR3 comprises 17 residues. The germline gives CDR1 SGHNT, CDR2 YYREEE (reference sequence).

The chain couples TRBV18 to TRBJ2-7; TRBD2 might be the D (6 bases). V shed 1 base and J shed 5 bases, with 24 bases lying between them. CDR3 length: 18 residues. Germline CDR1 is KGHSH and CDR2 is LQKENI. The CDR3 DNA is TGTGCCAGCTCACCACTTTTATCTGGGGGGAACAGGCGACACGAGCAGTACTTC. Its translation: CASSPLLSGGNRRHEQYF.

V gene TRBV9 combines with J gene TRBJ1-2; no clear D gene. Germline-derived CDR1 and CDR2 are SGDLS and YYNGEE. The ends were cut back, 4 bases at V and 5 bases at J, with 12 bases in the middle. The CDR3 spans 13 residues. DNA for the CDR3: TGTGCCAGCAGCCGCGAGGGAAGTTATGGCTACACCTTC. Translating it yields CASSREGSYGYTF. Supplemented by reference TRBV9 and TRBJ1-2, the full variable domain reads DSGVTQTPKHLITATGQRVTLRCSPRSGDLSVYWYQQSLDQGLQFLIQYYNGEERAKGNILERFSAQQFPDLHSELNLSSLELGDSALYFCASSREGSYGYTFGSGTRLTVV.